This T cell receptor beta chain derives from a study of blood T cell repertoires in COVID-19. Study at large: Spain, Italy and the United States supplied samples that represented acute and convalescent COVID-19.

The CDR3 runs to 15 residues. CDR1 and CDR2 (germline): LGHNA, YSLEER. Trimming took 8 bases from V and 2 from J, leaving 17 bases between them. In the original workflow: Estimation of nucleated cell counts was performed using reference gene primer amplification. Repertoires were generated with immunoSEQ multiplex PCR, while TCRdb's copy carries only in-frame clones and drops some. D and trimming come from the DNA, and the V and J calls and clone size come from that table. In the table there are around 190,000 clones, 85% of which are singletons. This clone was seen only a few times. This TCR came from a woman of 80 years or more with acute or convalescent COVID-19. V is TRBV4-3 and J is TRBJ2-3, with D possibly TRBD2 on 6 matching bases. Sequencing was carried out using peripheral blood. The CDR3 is CASARDFSNTDTQYF. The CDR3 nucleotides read TGCGCCAGCGCCCGGGACTTTTCGAACACAGATACGCAGTATTTT.